This TCR beta chain appears in the sequencing data of a study of blood T cell repertoires in acute mononucleosis (dated by TCRdb to the early 2020s). Regarding the study in general: To capture the memory response, convalescent samples were obtained between 5 and 8 months after the acute presentation. The mean blood EBV load was 3.5 to 4 log10 genome copies per million B cells in acute infection and approximately 2.4 at convalescence. Results the study describes overall, beyond this receptor: Because only a fraction of each donor's blood was analyzed, sampling error might partly account for the low clonotype overlap between the acute and convalescent samples. Just 8% to 9.5% of the unique acute clonotypes remained in convalescence, but these persisting clonotypes accounted for most of the response, and new, diverse de novo clonotypes seemingly replaced the other acute clonotypes. For BRLF1 (YVL-BR), TCRalpha CDR3 motifs played a dominant role and TCRbeta a minimal role in TCR repertoire selection. With only a few donors in the cohort, group averages were based on very few individuals.

For TCR profiling, total RNA from no fewer than 8,000 sorted tetramer+ CD8 T cells was reverse transcribed into cDNA. PCR amplification of CDR3 regions used primers annealing to V and J regions and added unique molecular identifiers so that templates could be tracked. The immunoSEQ platform, including its sequencing and error-correction standards, was used to profile TCRalpha and TCRbeta chains. The original methods were these. Clonal copy numbers were corrected for sequencing and PCR errors, and IMGT conventions were followed to define CDR3s. Analysis was restricted to productive rearrangements and performed with immunoSEQ Analyzer versions 2.0 and 3.0, while gene-pairing frequencies underwent further processing in Microsoft Excel. V-J pairings were visualized as Circos plots, and CDR3 motifs were found with MEME plus a custom motifSearch program. The probability of generation of TCR sequences was calculated using the OLGA algorithm. Clonotypes found at both visits were termed persistent, clonotypes found only in the acute phase were termed nonpersistent, and clonotypes found only at convalescence were termed de novo. Any amino acid clonotype used by more than one donor was defined as a public TCR. TCRdb mirrors the immuneACCESS table, restricted to in-frame sequences. Some clones are absent from its copies; in checked studies, under half trace to an unresolved V gene, and the reason for the others is unknown. V, J and clone size are taken as reported in that table, and D and trimming were inferred from the DNA itself. Within this sample are approximately 900 clones, with 25% to 30% of them counted one time only. The ten largest clones represent less than 75% of the sample.

Clipping removes 2 bases from V and 10 bases from J, with 17 as the unmatched junction base count. Including the terminal cysteine and phenylalanine, the CDR3 comprises 18 residues. Solely the CDR3 DNA is kept, with 54 bases framed from the first base. According to the germline V gene, CDR1 reads SGDLS and CDR2 reads YYNGEE. This clone came up many times. There are no base qualities to consult, and no much larger clone falls within one base. This sample's time point label indicates: convalescence about 6 months (5-8 months) after acute presentation (visit 7). Over primary infection, the study followed CD8 T cell responses to two immunodominant EBV epitopes: BRLF1 109 (YVL-BR) and BMLF1 280 (GLC-BM). Primary EBV infection was taken to be indicated by a positive serum heterophile antibody test and EBV viral capsid antigen-specific IgM. Magnetic positive selection (MACS) was first used to enrich total CD8 T cells from PBMCs. Live CD3+ CD8+ tetramer+ cells were sorted on a FACSAria III to over 90% purity. A PE-conjugated tetramer loaded with the BRLF1 109-117 peptide was used for cell sorting. After tetramer sorting, TCR repertoires of EBV epitope-specific CD8 T cells were deep-sequenced directly ex vivo at acute infection and at convalescence. Donors were a few people aged about 18 to 29 with clinical acute infectious mononucleosis and laboratory evidence of primary EBV infection. Heparinized peripheral blood was drawn at clinical presentation with mononucleosis symptoms and again about 6 months later. Ficoll-Paque density gradient centrifugation was used to isolate PBMCs.

Sequenced material: EBV YVL epitope tetramer+ CD8+ T cells sorted from PBMCs, taken during convalescence from infectious mononucleosis. The sample's cell subset or site label is to be understood as: CD8 T cells binding a tetramer with EBV BRLF1 109-117 peptide (YVL-BR). This receptor chain uses TRBV9 and TRBJ2-5, and 13 junctional nucleotides match TRBD2. The source is a man between 18 and 35 years old with infectious mononucleosis caused by EBV. The DNA sequence follows: TGTGCCAGCAGCGTGGGGGCAGTTGGGACTAGCGGGACAAGAGACCAGTACTTC. Translation gives CASSVGAVGTSGTRDQYF.